These 16 T cell receptor beta chains share one sample of origin, sequenced in a study of radiotherapy plus CTLA-4 blockade in lung cancer. The data were produced by immunoSEQ multiplex PCR, yet TCRdb's version contains in-frame clones alone and is incomplete. Of around 55,000 clones in the sample, about 80% were seen once. The starting material was peripheral blood, obtained from a patient treated with radiotherapy plus ipilimumab. Receptor source: a human donor with non-small cell lung cancer whose response to radiotherapy plus ipilimumab could not be evaluated.

CDR3 DNA: TGTGCCAGCAGTCTAGGGGGACGGCCTAATGAAAAACTGTTTTTT. Translating gives CASSLGGRPNEKLFF. This rearrangement joins TRBV28 to TRBJ1-4; D might be TRBD1 (6 bases). CDR1 MDHEN and CDR2 SYDVKM come from the germline V gene. This CDR3 has 15 residues. With 5 bases removed from V and 3 bases from J, the gap between germline ends came to 13 bases. The whole variable domain, filled in from reference TRBV28 and TRBJ1-4, reads DVKVTQSSRYLVKRTGEKVFLECVQDMDHENMFWYRQDPGLGLRLIYFSYDVKMKEKGDIPEGYSVSREKKERFSLILESASTNQTSMYLCASSLGGRPNEKLFFGSGTQLSVL.

CDR3 nucleotide sequence: TGTGCCAGCAGTGCAACGGGGACTGAAGCTTTCTTT. The encoded protein is CASSATGTEAFF. The rearrangement links TRBV6-1 to TRBJ1-1; D not resolved. Germline-derived CDR1 and CDR2 are MNHNS and SASEGT. Trimming stripped 4 bases from V and 5 bases from J, with 8 bases between. The CDR3 consists of 12 residues.

The CDR3 coding sequence is TGTGCCAGCAGTTCGACAGGACTAGCGCGCGAGCAGTACTTC. Translating gives CASSSTGLAREQYF. The chain links TRBV27 to TRBJ2-7, with 9 bases aligning to TRBD2. In germline, CDR1 is MNHEY, CDR2 SMNVEV (reference sequence). The J segment lost 6 bases and the V segment lost 4 bases, leaving 7 bases of the junction unmatched. The CDR3 runs to 14 residues.

This clone was picked up a small number of times. The chain has TRBV19 and TRBJ2-3; the match to TRBD1 covers 8 bases. CDR1 and CDR2 from the germline V gene are LNHDA and SQIVND (reference sequence). Germline trimming cut 9 bases from V and 6 bases from J; bases unmatched to any gene: 8. CDR3 size: 13 residues. The chain's CDR3 is CASHLTGADTQYF. For the CDR3, the DNA is TGTGCCAGCCACCTGACAGGGGCGGATACGCAGTATTTT.

This clone was counted once. The chain is built from TRBV2 and TRBJ2-2, with 9 nucleotides matching TRBD2. Germline V gives CDR1 SNHLY, CDR2 FYNNEI. The CDR3 has 17 residues. With V trimmed by 2 bases and J by 7 bases, 11 bases remained unmatched. Written as DNA, the CDR3 is TGTGCCAGCAGTGAACAAAGCGGGGGGATCTATGGCGGGGAGCTGTTTTTT. Translating gives CASSEQSGGIYGGELFF.

The sample holds a few counts of this clone. This chain uses TRBV20-1 with TRBJ2-7; a weak D match, TRBD1 (6 bases). The CDR3 is made up of 11 amino acids. Trimming took off 6 bases at V and 3 bases at J, with 9 bases between the two ends. CDR1 DFQATT and CDR2 SNEGSKA come from the germline V gene (reference sequence). The CDR3 coding sequence is TGCAGTGCCAGGGGAAACTACGAGCAGTACTTC. As protein: CSARGNYEQYF.

J is TRBJ1-5 and V is TRBV2; TRBD1 might be the D (5 bases). Trimming stripped 6 bases from V and 7 bases from J, with 13 bases between. In germline, CDR1 is SNHLY, CDR2 FYNNEI. This CDR3 is built from 13 residues. The CDR3 DNA follows: TGTGCCAGCAGGGAGGGAAGGGGACAGCCCCAGCATTTT. Amino acid sequence: CASREGRGQPQHF.

The V gene is TRBV30, the J gene TRBJ2-3; 15 nucleotides agree with TRBD2. Germline V CDR1 and CDR2: GTSNPN, SVGIG (reference sequence). The V segment lost 0 bases and the J segment 6 bases; nucleotides outside the gene matches: 4. CDR3 length equals 16 residues. The CDR3 loop is CAWSVGLAGGPDTQYF. The CDR3 bases are TGTGCCTGGAGTGTAGGACTAGCGGGAGGGCCGGATACGCAGTATTTT.

The rearrangement links TRBV5-5 to TRBJ1-5, with D unresolved. Deletions cut 0 bases from V and 4 bases from J, with 8 bases between. The CDR3 has 14 residues. Germline CDR1 is SGHKS and CDR2 is YYEKEE (reference sequence). The CDR3 is CASSLGPLNQPQHF. The DNA of the CDR3 is TGTGCCAGCAGCTTGGGGCCATTGAATCAGCCCCAGCATTTT.

In its sample, this clone was seen a few times. The chain carries TRBV2 and TRBJ2-7; perhaps TRBD2 as D (6 bases). The V gene lost 5 bases and the J gene lost 6 bases, with 14 bases spanning the gap. Germline V gene lookup returns CDR1 SNHLY and CDR2 FYNNEI. The CDR3 sequence is 13 residues long. As DNA, the CDR3 is TGTGCCAGCAGTCAGCAGGAGGGAACCGAGCAGTACTTC. Protein sequence: CASSQQEGTEQYF.

This clone was seen more than once but under ten times. The chain combines TRBV7-9 with TRBJ2-2; TRBD2 matches 10 bases. Looked up from germline, CDR1 is SEHNR and CDR2 is FQNEAQ (reference sequence). The V and J ends lost 3 bases and 4 bases, in that order; junction bases with no gene match: 2. The length of the CDR3 is 15 residues. The CDR3 sequence: CASSLTSGFTGELFF. CDR3 in DNA: TGTGCCAGCAGCTTGACTAGCGGGTTCACCGGGGAGCTGTTTTTT.

This clone was counted between two and nine times. The chain has TRBV25-1 and TRBJ2-5, with 9 bases matching TRBD1. This CDR3 comprises 17 residues. J lost 5 bases, V lost 3 bases, and 13 bases had no gene match. Looked up from germline, CDR1 is MGHDK and CDR2 is SYGVNS. The CDR3 DNA reads as TGTGCCAGCAGTGACCCTTTCCCGGGACAGGGATGGGAGACCCAGTACTTC. Protein: CASSDPFPGQGWETQYF.

This clone was detected only a few times. The V call is TRBV28, the J call TRBJ2-7; D remains unclear. The CDR3 sequence is 14 residues long. Germline V gene data show CDR1 as MDHEN and CDR2 as SYDVKM. V was pared by 3 bases and J by 2 bases, with 11 bases between. CDR3 sequence (DNA): TGTGCCAGCAGTTTTGGGCAGGCCACCTACGAGCAGTACTTC. Protein: CASSFGQATYEQYF.

The DNA of the CDR3 is TGCAGCGTTGTCAGGGCAGGGATAGAAGCTTTCTTT. Translation gives CSVVRAGIEAFF. The V gene is TRBV29-1, the J gene TRBJ1-1, with D possibly TRBD1 on 5 matching bases. CDR3 length: 12 residues. Trimming took 4 bases from V and 8 from J, leaving 14 bases between them. Germline CDR1 and CDR2: SQVTM and ANQGSEA.

The J gene is TRBJ2-3, the V gene TRBV30; 14 bases line up with TRBD2. This CDR3 is 16 amino acids long. Germline loops: CDR1 GTSNPN, CDR2 SVGIG (reference sequence). Trimming at V came to 1 base and at J to 4 bases, leaving 4 bases not matched to a gene. The CDR3 protein is CAWSGTSGRTPDTQYF. For the CDR3, the DNA is TGTGCCTGGAGTGGGACTAGCGGGAGGACCCCAGATACGCAGTATTTT.

This clone was recorded a few times. V is TRBV21-1 and J is TRBJ2-2; the table's D call TRBD2 went unverified against the DNA. TRBV21-1 is given as a pseudogene. The CDR3 consists of 14 residues. The CDR3 nucleotides are TGTGCCACCATAGCGGGCGCGAACACCGGGGAGCTGTTTTTT. Its protein product is CATIAGANTGELFF.